This T cell receptor (beta chain) came from a study of shared clonotypes between healthy human individuals. Study overall: A couple of women and three men aged 18 to 49 made up the donors. The study's findings and limits: Roughly 5% of naive CD4 clonotypes were common to several donors. Naive subsets generally exceeded memory subsets in estimated richness. The sole specimen, blood, was sampled, and tissue repertoires likely differ.

As for this clone: Its antigen is currently unknown.

Assay used: immunoSEQ multiplex PCR; TCRdb lists only in-frame clones, some missing. There are roughly 2,000,000 clones in the sample; roughly 93% occur only once, and more than 1.5% lies in the top ten. Naive CD8 isolation took CD45RO-negative cells positively selected for CCR7 and excluded terminally differentiated effector memory CD45RA+ cells. The CDR3 consists of 14 residues. V was pared by 6 bases and J by 2 bases, with 14 bases between. CDR1 LNHDA and CDR2 SQIVND come from the germline V gene (reference sequence). This receptor was taken from a man aged 18 to 30 in good health. Some clones in this sample may be carry-over from other donors' samples. This chain links TRBV19 with TRBJ2-7; D possibly matches TRBD1 or TRBD2 (5 bases each). The sequencing input was naive CD8+ T cells from PBMCs. The CDR3 region has the DNA TGTGCCAGTAGCGACGGTGTGGGGGCCTACGAGCAGTACTTC. This translates into CASSDGVGAYEQYF.